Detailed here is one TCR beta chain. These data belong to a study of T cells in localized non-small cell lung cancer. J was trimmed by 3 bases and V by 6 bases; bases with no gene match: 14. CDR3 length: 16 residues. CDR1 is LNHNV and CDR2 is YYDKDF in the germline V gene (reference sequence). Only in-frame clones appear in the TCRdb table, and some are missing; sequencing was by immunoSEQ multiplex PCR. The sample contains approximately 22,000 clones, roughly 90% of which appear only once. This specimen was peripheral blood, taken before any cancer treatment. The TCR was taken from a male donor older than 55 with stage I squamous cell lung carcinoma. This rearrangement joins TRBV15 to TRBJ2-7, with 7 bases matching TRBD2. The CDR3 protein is CATRVTSFPQFYEQYF. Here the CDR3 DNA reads TGTGCCACCAGAGTGACTAGCTTCCCCCAATTCTACGAGCAGTACTTC.